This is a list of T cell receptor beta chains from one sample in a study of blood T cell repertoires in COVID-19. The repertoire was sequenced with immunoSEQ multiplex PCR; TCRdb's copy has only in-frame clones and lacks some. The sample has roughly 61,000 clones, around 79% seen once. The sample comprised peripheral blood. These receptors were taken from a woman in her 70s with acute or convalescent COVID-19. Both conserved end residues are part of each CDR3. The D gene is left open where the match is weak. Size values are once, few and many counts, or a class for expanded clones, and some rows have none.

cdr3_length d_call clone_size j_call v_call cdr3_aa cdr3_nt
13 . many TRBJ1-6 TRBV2 CASSAGPNSPLHF TGTGCCAGCAGCGCGGGACCTAATTCACCCCTCCACTTT
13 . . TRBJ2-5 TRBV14 CASSHNLQETQYF TGTGCCAGCAGCCATAATCTGCAAGAGACCCAGTACTTC
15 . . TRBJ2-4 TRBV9 CASSQEGLAKNIQYF TGTGCCAGCAGCCAGGAGGGATTAGCCAAAAACATTCAGTACTTC
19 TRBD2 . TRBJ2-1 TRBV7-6 CASSLGLAGALSSYNEQFF TGTGCCAGCAGCCTGGGACTAGCGGGGGCCCTTAGCTCCTACAATGAGCAGTTCTTC
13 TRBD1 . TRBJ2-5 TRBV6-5 CASRGQGRETQYF TGTGCCAGCAGAGGACAGGGGAGAGAGACCCAGTACTTC
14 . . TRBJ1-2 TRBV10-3 CAIRADGSNYGYTF TGTGCCATCAGGGCGGATGGCAGTAACTATGGCTACACCTTC
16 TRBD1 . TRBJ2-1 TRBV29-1 CSADRGFGSSYNEQFF TGCAGCGCGGACAGGGGTTTTGGGAGCTCCTACAATGAGCAGTTCTTC
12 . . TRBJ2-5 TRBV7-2 CASSPRSGAQYF TGTGCCAGCAGCCCCCGATCCGGGGCCCAGTACTTC
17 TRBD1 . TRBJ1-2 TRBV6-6 CASSQTASGTENYGYTF TGTGCCAGCAGTCAAACAGCCTCCGGGACAGAAAACTATGGCTACACCTTC
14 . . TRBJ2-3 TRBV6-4 CASSASTGMGTQYF TGTGCCAGCAGTGCCTCGACTGGCATGGGTACGCAGTATTTT
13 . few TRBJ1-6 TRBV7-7 CASSSTLNSPLHF TGTGCTAGCAGCTCAACCCTAAATTCACCCCTCCACTTT
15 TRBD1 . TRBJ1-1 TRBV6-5 CASSYSGTGNTEAFF TGTGCCAGCAGTTACTCAGGGACAGGGAACACTGAAGCTTTCTTT
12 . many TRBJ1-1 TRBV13 CASSLVRTEAFF TGTGCCAGCAGCTTAGTCCGGACTGAAGCTTTCTTT
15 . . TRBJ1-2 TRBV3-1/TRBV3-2 CASSPRTPGGNGYTF TGTGCCAGCAGCCCGCGAACTCCGGGTGGAAATGGCTACACCTTC
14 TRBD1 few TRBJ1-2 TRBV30 CAGIRAGTGYGYTF TGTGCCGGAATCCGAGCGGGGACAGGGTATGGCTACACCTTC
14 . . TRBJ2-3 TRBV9 CASSETGTTYTQYF TGTGCCAGCAGCGAGACGGGTACCACATATACGCAGTATTTT
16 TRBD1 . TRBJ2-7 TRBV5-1 CASSSPGQVSSYEQYF TGCGCCAGCAGCTCACCGGGACAGGTGAGCTCCTACGAGCAGTACTTC
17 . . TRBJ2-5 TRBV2 CASSVYSAGYSPVTQYF TGTGCCAGCAGTGTGTATTCGGCAGGGTATTCACCAGTAACCCAGTACTTC
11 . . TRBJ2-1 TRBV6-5 CASKEYNEQFF TGTGCCTCCAAGGAGTACAATGAGCAGTTCTTC
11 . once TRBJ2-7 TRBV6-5 CASNVPGEQYF TGTGCCAGCAATGTACCGGGGGAGCAGTACTTC
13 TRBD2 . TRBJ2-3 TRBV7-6 CASSPGEGRTQYF TGTGCCAGCAGCCCCGGGGAGGGACGGACGCAGTATTTT
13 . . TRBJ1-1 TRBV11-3 CASSSDSNTEAFF TGTGCCAGCAGCTCCGACAGTAACACTGAAGCTTTCTTT
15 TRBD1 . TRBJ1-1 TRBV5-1 CASSPRQGPYTEAFF TGCGCCAGCAGCCCCCGACAGGGACCTTACACTGAAGCTTTCTTT
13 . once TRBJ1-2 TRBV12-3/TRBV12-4 CASSLGRGYGYTF TGTGCCAGCAGTTTAGGGCGAGGCTATGGCTACACCTTC
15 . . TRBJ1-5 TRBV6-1 CASSEALYSNQPQHF TGTGCCAGCAGTGAAGCCTTGTATAGCAATCAGCCCCAGCATTTT
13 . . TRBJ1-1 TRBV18 CASSPPGDTEAFF TGTGCCAGCTCACCCCCGGGGGACACTGAAGCTTTCTTT
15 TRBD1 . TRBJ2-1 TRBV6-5 CASSRDREPYNEQFF TGTGCCAGCAGTAGAGACAGGGAACCCTACAATGAGCAGTTCTTC
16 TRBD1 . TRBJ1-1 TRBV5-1 CASSTRQGSLNTEAFF TGCGCCAGCAGCACACGACAGGGATCCCTGAACACTGAAGCTTTCTTT
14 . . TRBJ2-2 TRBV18 CASSLQGDGGELFF TGTGCCAGCTCTCTACAGGGAGACGGCGGGGAGCTGTTTTTT
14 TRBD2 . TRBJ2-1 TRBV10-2 CASSLAGAVNEQFF TGCGCCAGCAGTCTAGCGGGGGCGGTAAATGAGCAGTTCTTC
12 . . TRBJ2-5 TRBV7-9 CASSFFQETQYF TGTGCCAGCAGCTTCTTCCAAGAGACCCAGTACTTC
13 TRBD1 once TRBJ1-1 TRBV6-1 CASSERGRLGAFF TGTGCCAGCAGTGAAAGGGGGCGTCTTGGAGCTTTCTTT
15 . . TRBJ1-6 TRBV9 CASSVAEGYNSPLHF TGTGCCAGCAGCGTAGCGGAGGGCTATAATTCACCCCTCCACTTT
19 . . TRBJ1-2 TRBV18 CASSPWTRSGQGTNYGYTF TGTGCCAGCTCACCATGGACTAGGTCGGGACAAGGGACCAACTATGGCTACACCTTC
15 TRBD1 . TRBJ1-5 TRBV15 CATGGDRGSNQPQHF TGTGCCACCGGGGGCGACAGGGGTAGCAATCAGCCCCAGCATTTT
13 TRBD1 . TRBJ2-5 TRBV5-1 CASSAGQGQTQYF TGCGCCAGCAGCGCGGGACAGGGGCAGACCCAGTACTTC
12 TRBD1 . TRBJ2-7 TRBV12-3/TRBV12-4 CASRDREHEQYF TGTGCCAGCAGGGACAGGGAGCACGAGCAGTACTTC
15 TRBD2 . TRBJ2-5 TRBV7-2 CASTPGRGGDWTQYF TGTGCCAGCACCCCGGGGCGGGGGGGGGACTGGACCCAGTACTTC
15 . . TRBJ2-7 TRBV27 CASSSGRGALHEQYF TGTGCCAGCAGCAGTGGCAGGGGGGCCCTCCACGAGCAGTACTTC
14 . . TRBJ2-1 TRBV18 CASSPLMADNEQFF TGTGCCAGCTCACCACTGATGGCGGACAATGAGCAGTTCTTC
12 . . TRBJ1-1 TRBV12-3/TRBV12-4 CATSGRWTEAFF TGTGCCACATCGGGGAGGTGGACTGAAGCTTTCTTT
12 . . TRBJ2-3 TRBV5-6 CASSFTTDTQYF TGTGCCAGCAGCTTTACAACAGATACGCAGTATTTT
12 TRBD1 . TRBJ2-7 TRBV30 CAWSPDRGEQYF TGTGCCTGGAGTCCCGACAGGGGGGAGCAGTACTTC
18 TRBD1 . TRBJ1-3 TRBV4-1 CASSQESGRTGRGNTIYF TGCGCCAGCAGCCAAGAGAGTGGGCGGACAGGGCGAGGAAACACCATATATTTT
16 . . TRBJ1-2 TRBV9 CASSVELTGRSNGYTF TGTGCCAGCAGCGTAGAGCTTACAGGGCGGTCGAATGGCTACACCTTC
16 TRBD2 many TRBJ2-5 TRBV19 CASSRGSGGNQETQYF TGTGCCAGTAGTAGGGGTAGCGGGGGTAACCAAGAGACCCAGTACTTC
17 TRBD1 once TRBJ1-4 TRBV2 CASRASLGTGRREKLFF TGTGCCAGCAGGGCATCTCTCGGGACAGGGAGGAGGGAAAAACTGTTTTTT
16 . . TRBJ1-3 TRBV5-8 CASSLRFGVSGNTIYF TGTGCCAGCAGCTTGCGGTTTGGAGTCTCTGGAAACACCATATATTTT
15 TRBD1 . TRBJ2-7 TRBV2 CASSDGTGGKYEQYF TGTGCCAGCAGTGATGGGACAGGGGGCAAGTACGAGCAGTACTTC
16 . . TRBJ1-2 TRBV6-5 CASSYSMKGAYSGYTF TGTGCCAGCAGTTACTCGATGAAAGGAGCATACTCTGGCTACACCTTC
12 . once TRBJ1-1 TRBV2 CASSLVVAEAFF TGTGCCAGCAGCCTAGTGGTAGCTGAAGCTTTCTTT
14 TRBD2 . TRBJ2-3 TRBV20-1 CSASGGGAADTQYF TGCAGTGCTAGTGGCGGGGGGGCGGCAGATACGCAGTATTTT
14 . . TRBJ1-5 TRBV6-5 CASRPQGFNQPQHF TGTGCCAGCAGGCCCCAGGGGTTCAATCAGCCCCAGCATTTT
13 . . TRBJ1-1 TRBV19 CASIPTKDREAFF TGTGCCAGTATCCCCACTAAGGACAGAGAAGCTTTCTTT
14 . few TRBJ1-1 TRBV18 CASSPGAGKTEAFF TGTGCCAGCTCACCCGGGGCGGGAAAAACTGAAGCTTTCTTT